The rows below give T cell receptor beta chains drawn from one sample of a study of T cell repertoires in aging, cancer and after chemotherapy. TCRdb ran MiXCR on the multiplex PCR reads and lists one entry per CDR3 protein. The sample includes more than 10,000 distinct CDR3 sequences, around 21% seen only once; the top ten take 4.5% to 6%. The sample consisted of blood. These receptors were taken from a human donor in good health. Each CDR3 is given with its conserved first and last residue. The D gene is left open where the match is weak. Clone size is shown for a subset of rows, as once, few, many or a class of expanded clone.

d_gene: .
abundance: few
v_gene: TRBV5-1
j_gene: TRBJ2-7
CDR3nt: TGCGCCAGCAGCTTGAACCCCGACAGGATCTACGAGCAGTACTTC
CDR3aa: CASSLNPDRIYEQYF

d_gene: .
abundance: medium-sized
v_gene: TRBV6-1
j_gene: TRBJ2-5
CDR3nt: TGTGCCAGCGTCCGGGACAACGCTCAAGAGACCCAGTACTTC
CDR3aa: CASVRDNAQETQYF

d_gene: TRBD2
abundance: many
v_gene: TRBV15
j_gene: TRBJ2-3
CDR3nt: TGTGCCACCAGCACCCTAGCGGGGGGCATCGATACGCAGTATTTT
CDR3aa: CATSTLAGGIDTQYF

d_gene: TRBD1
abundance: few
v_gene: TRBV7-2
j_gene: TRBJ2-7
CDR3nt: TGTGCCAGCAGCGCCGGGACAGGGTGGTACGAGCAGTACTTC
CDR3aa: CASSAGTGWYEQYF

d_gene: TRBD2
abundance: .
v_gene: TRBV7-2
j_gene: TRBJ2-7
CDR3nt: TGTGCCAGCAGTGATATACTAGCGGTTTACGAGCAGTACTTC
CDR3aa: CASSDILAVYEQYF

d_gene: .
abundance: .
v_gene: TRBV18
j_gene: TRBJ1-1
CDR3nt: TGTGCCAGCCTGAAGGGGAACACTGAAGCTTTCTTT
CDR3aa: CASLKGNTEAFF

d_gene: .
abundance: .
v_gene: TRBV12-3/TRBV12-4
j_gene: TRBJ1-4
CDR3nt: TGTGCCAGCAGTTTAGGGCAGGGTTCGGCAACTAATGAAAAACTGTTTTTT
CDR3aa: CASSLGQGSATNEKLFF

d_gene: TRBD1
abundance: medium-sized
v_gene: TRBV19
j_gene: TRBJ1-4
CDR3nt: TGTGCCAGTAGTATGGGCAGGGGGTTTGAAGAAAAACTGTTTTTT
CDR3aa: CASSMGRGFEEKLFF

d_gene: .
abundance: few
v_gene: TRBV20-1
j_gene: TRBJ1-1
CDR3nt: TGCAGTGCTAGGGTCGGCAGCTTGAACACTGAAGCTTTCTTT
CDR3aa: CSARVGSLNTEAFF

d_gene: .
abundance: few
v_gene: TRBV27
j_gene: TRBJ1-2
CDR3nt: TGTGCCAGCAGTCCCTCGGGGGGTAATCTATACTATGGCTACACCTTC
CDR3aa: CASSPSGGNLYYGYTF

d_gene: TRBD1
abundance: .
v_gene: TRBV20-1
j_gene: TRBJ2-3
CDR3nt: TGCAGTGCAAGACAGGGGGGGACTAGCACAGATACGCAGTATTTT
CDR3aa: CSARQGGTSTDTQYF

d_gene: .
abundance: medium-sized
v_gene: TRBV19
j_gene: TRBJ1-2
CDR3nt: TGTGCCAGTAGTATGGACCGAAACTATGGCTACACCTTC
CDR3aa: CASSMDRNYGYTF

d_gene: .
abundance: few
v_gene: TRBV6-2/TRBV6-3
j_gene: TRBJ2-1
CDR3nt: TGTGCCAGCAGGGGCATTAATGAGCAGTTCTTC
CDR3aa: CASRGINEQFF

d_gene: .
abundance: many
v_gene: TRBV11-2
j_gene: TRBJ2-2
CDR3nt: TGTGCCAGCAGTTTAACAGGGAGGAGGGACGGGGAGCTGTTTTTT
CDR3aa: CASSLTGRRDGELFF

d_gene: .
abundance: .
v_gene: TRBV6-5
j_gene: TRBJ1-1
CDR3nt: TGTGCCAGCAGCAAAGGGGAAGGTCTGAACACTGAAGCTTTCTTT
CDR3aa: CASSKGEGLNTEAFF

d_gene: TRBD2
abundance: few
v_gene: TRBV20-1
j_gene: TRBJ2-3
CDR3nt: TGCAGTGCTAGAGATCTTCGGTTCACGGGACTAGACACAGATACGCAGTATTTT
CDR3aa: CSARDLRFTGLDTDTQYF

d_gene: .
abundance: .
v_gene: TRBV2
j_gene: TRBJ1-1
CDR3nt: TGTGCCAGCAGTTGGGCTAATCGTAACACTGAAGCTTTCTTT
CDR3aa: CASSWANRNTEAFF

d_gene: .
abundance: once
v_gene: TRBV7-2
j_gene: TRBJ2-7
CDR3nt: TGTGCCAGCAGCCCCTATGACTCCTACGAGCAGTACTTC
CDR3aa: CASSPYDSYEQYF

d_gene: .
abundance: medium-sized
v_gene: TRBV20-1
j_gene: TRBJ2-7
CDR3nt: TGCAGTGCTAGATATCCAGGGGACGAGCAGTACTTC
CDR3aa: CSARYPGDEQYF